This TCR beta chain was captured by sequencing in a study of PD-1 blockade in classical Hodgkin lymphoma (TCRdb year 2020). Background on the whole study: Nivolumab dosing was 3 mg/kg intravenously every 2 weeks, continuing until either disease progression or unacceptable toxicity. The study used CyTOF and TCR beta sequencing to define a peripheral blood immune signature of response to PD-1 blockade in classical Hodgkin lymphoma.

What the research found in general, with its limitations: Newly diagnosed patients were reported to have lower baseline TCR diversity than healthy donors, and relapsed/refractory patients were reported to have lower baseline TCR diversity still. By C4D1, a significant rise was seen in CD4+ TCR diversity but not in CD8+ TCR diversity (p=0.0027 vs p=0.16), and the rise was most apparent among complete responders (p=0.02). Trial patients with a complete response had baseline diversity similar to that of newly diagnosed patients, while partial responders and progressors had significantly lower diversity. The study was limited to a single clinical trial cohort, and causes of repertoire differences, possibly disease activity or prior therapy, remained undefined. Diversity was lower in patients who began nivolumab less than 1 year after ASCT, so these patients were left out of later analyses to avoid confounding by immune reconstitution.

Remarks on this clone: The clone's antigen remains unknown. Base qualities were left out, and no much larger clone turns up one base away.

The junction carries 8 bases between V and J, which are trimmed by 3 bases and 0 bases respectively. Via the germline V gene (reference sequence), CDR1 is LNHDA and CDR2 SQIVND. Measured from the cysteine to the phenylalanine, the CDR3 is 15 residues long. The entry retains the CDR3 DNA only, 45 bases that are in frame from base 1. The sample's time point label, in plain terms: cycle 1 day 1 (C1D1), immediately before nivolumab initiation. Every trial patient had relapsed after autologous stem cell transplantation, and cohorts A, B and C differed in prior brentuximab vedotin exposure. A total of fewer than 70 patients with relapsed/refractory classical Hodgkin lymphoma made up the trial cohort, and each patient's best overall response was complete response, partial response or progressive disease. Trial patients were treated with single-agent nivolumab in the multi-cohort phase II CheckMate 205 trial. An independent review committee assessed best overall response by applying the 2007 International Working Group response criteria. Trial PBMCs were obtained immediately prior to nivolumab initiation (C1D1) and on therapy at cycle 2 day 1 and cycle 4 day 1. Peripheral blood was collected in 8 mL Vacutainer Cell Preparation Tubes, from which PBMCs were isolated by centrifugation and then cryopreserved.

Genomic DNA was extracted with the Qiagen DNeasy kit from unsorted PBMCs and from negatively selected CD4+ and CD8+ fractions. TCR beta CDR3 regions were subjected to amplification by immunoSEQ multiplex PCR with primers that anneal to V and J segments. Amplification bias was minimized using a synthetic immune receptor repertoire, and residual bias was removed computationally after sequencing. The paper's data handling went like this. Repertoire diversity was quantified as the Shannon entropy index using custom Python scripts. Unsorted, CD4+ and CD8+ repertoires were examined separately, except in combined analyses, for which CD4+ and CD8+ sequences were merged in silico. A clone counted as expanded when the clone's frequency after treatment rose at least 2-fold relative to C1D1, and clones undetected at baseline were given a pseudocount of 0.5. Clones with 0 or 1 copy at C1D1 were classified as singleton clones, and clones with 2 or more copies were classified as non-singleton clones. Clones expanded in unsorted samples were labelled as CD4+, CD8+ or unknown by matching protein sequences in sorted samples from the same patient. Wilcoxon tests were applied to paired samples to test diversity changes from C1D1 to C4D1. Sourced from immuneACCESS, this table was stored by TCRdb with only in-frame sequences that have V and J called. A share of the clones is absent; for the studies checked, an unresolved V gene accounts for under half, and the remainder has no known explanation. For V, J and clone size, that table is used; D and trimming come from the DNA. The sample contains fewer than 65,000 clones, roughly nine tenths of them found a single time. 9.7% of the sample lies in the top ten.

The rearrangement combines TRBV19 with TRBJ1-4; TRBD1 might be the D gene, on 5 matching bases. This TCR was sampled from a human donor with classical Hodgkin lymphoma. Here the sequenced sample was peripheral blood mononuclear cells (PBMCs), taken at baseline. The CDR3 region reads CASSIGGATNEKLFF. At the DNA level, the sequence is TGTGCCAGTAGTATCGGGGGTGCAACTAATGAAAAACTGTTTTTT.